This T cell receptor (beta chain) was identified during a study of blood T cell repertoires in COVID-19. Study processing details: It was from reference gene primer amplification that nucleated cell counts were estimated. The table came from immunoSEQ multiplex PCR; TCRdb's copy has only in-frame clones and leaves some out. The V and J calls and the clone size are those of that table, but D and trimming were determined from the DNA. This table has hundreds of thousands of clones, approximately 88% appearing once. Germline-derived CDR1 and CDR2 are SGDLS and YYNGEE. CDR3 size: 14 residues. J gave up 3 bases and V 10 bases, and 9 bases lay outside the gene matches.

Sequenced sample: peripheral blood. The receptor was derived from a woman in her forties or fifties with active or convalescent COVID-19. The chain combines TRBV9 with TRBJ2-5; 10 bases map to TRBD2. The CDR3 spells CASGAGGPEETQYF. The CDR3 nucleotides are TGTGCCTCCGGAGCGGGAGGGCCGGAAGAGACCCAGTACTTC.